This TCR beta chain was captured in a study of CXCR3-negative and CXCR3-positive naive CD8 T cells. CDR1 is SNHLY, CDR2 FYNNEI, per germline. The CDR3 runs 16 residues. CD45RO-CCR7+CD27+CD95- defined naive CD8+ T cells. Through 5' RACE with UMI labels, the TRB cDNA libraries were prepared. TCRdb re-called the 5' RACE reads and catalogs CDR3 proteins one per entry, DNA excluded. This specimen shows about 57,000 distinct CDR3 sequences; the ten leading clones hold about 0.57%. Study-wide findings and caveats: Once cells were cryopreserved, CXCR3 expression went down partly, and most assays used fresh PBMCs. TRB CDR3 hydrophobicity was greater in CXCR3-positive naive cells than in CXCR3-negative naive cells.

As to this clonotype: The antigen is unknown.

The J gene is TRBJ2-3, the V gene TRBV2; TCRdb gives TRBD2 as the D gene, but with no DNA this cannot be confirmed. The material sequenced was naive CXCR3+ CD8+ T cells from blood. Noted subset: CD45RO-CCR7+CD27+CD95- naive CD8+ T cells expressing CXCR3 (TNR3+). The TCR originated in a human donor in good health. Some clones in this sample may be carry-over from other donors' samples. CDR3 sequence: CASSDLQRGGPDTQYF.